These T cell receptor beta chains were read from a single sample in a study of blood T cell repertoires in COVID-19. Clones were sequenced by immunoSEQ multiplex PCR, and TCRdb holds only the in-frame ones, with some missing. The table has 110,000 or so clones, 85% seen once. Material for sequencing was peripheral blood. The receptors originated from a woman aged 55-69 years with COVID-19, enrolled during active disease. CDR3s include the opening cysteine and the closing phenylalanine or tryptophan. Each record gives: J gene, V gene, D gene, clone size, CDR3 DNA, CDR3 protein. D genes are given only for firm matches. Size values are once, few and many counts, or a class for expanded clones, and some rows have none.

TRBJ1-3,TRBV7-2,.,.,TGTGCCAGCAGCTTAGGGACACCTAACGCTGGAAACACCATATATTTT,CASSLGTPNAGNTIYF
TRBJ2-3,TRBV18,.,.,TGTGCCAGCTCACCACTAAGCGGGCGCACAGATACGCAGTATTTT,CASSPLSGRTDTQYF
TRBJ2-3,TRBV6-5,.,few,TGTGCCAGCACCGCGGACTACACAGATACGCAGTATTTT,CASTADYTDTQYF
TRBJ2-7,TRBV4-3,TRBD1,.,TGCGCCAGCAGCCAAGAATTGGGACAGGGTTCGAGCGAGCAGTACTTC,CASSQELGQGSSEQYF
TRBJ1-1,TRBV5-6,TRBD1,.,TGTGCCAGCAGCTTGGACGGCAGGGGGCATGAAGCTTTCTTT,CASSLDGRGHEAFF
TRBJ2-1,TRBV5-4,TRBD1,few,TGTGCCAGCAGCTTGGGGGGACAGGGGGTATACAATGAGCAGTTCTTC,CASSLGGQGVYNEQFF
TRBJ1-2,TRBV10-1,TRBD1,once,TGCGCCAGCAGTCTGGGACAGGGGACTGGCTACACCTTC,CASSLGQGTGYTF
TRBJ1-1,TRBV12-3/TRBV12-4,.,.,TGTGCCAGCAGCCTTACAGGGTTTGAAGCTTTCTTT,CASSLTGFEAFF
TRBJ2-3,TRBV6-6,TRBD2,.,TGTGCCAGCACCCTAGCGGGGTTGGGAGATACGCAGTATTTT,CASTLAGLGDTQYF
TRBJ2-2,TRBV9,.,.,TGTGCCAGCAGCGTAGGGGGTAGCGGATCAAACGGGGAGCTGTTTTTT,CASSVGGSGSNGELFF
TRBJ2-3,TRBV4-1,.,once,TGCGCCAGCAGCCAAGGCCTAGAGGCCACAGATACGCAGTATTTT,CASSQGLEATDTQYF
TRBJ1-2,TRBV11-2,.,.,TGTGCCAGCAGCTCTGGGGGCGTCCGGTATGGCTACACCTTC,CASSSGGVRYGYTF
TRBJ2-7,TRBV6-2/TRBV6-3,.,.,TGTGCCAGCAGTTACCTAAGCGGGTCCTACGAGCAGTACTTC,CASSYLSGSYEQYF
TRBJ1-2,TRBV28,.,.,TGTGCCAGCAGTTGGGGGGGCGGTGGCTATGGCTACACCTTC,CASSWGGGGYGYTF
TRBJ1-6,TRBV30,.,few,TGTGCCGGCAGGGACACGGGGAATTCACCCCTCCACTTT,CAGRDTGNSPLHF
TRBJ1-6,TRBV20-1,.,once,TGCAGTGCTAGTGGACGAGGGAATTCACCCCTCCACTTT,CSASGRGNSPLHF
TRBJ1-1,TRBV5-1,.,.,TGCGCCAGCAGCCTGGTTACAGCGAACACTGAAGCTTTCTTT,CASSLVTANTEAFF
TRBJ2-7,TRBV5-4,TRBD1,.,TGTGCCAGCAGCTTGGGAGGGGACAGGGTGGCCTACGAGCAGTACTTC,CASSLGGDRVAYEQYF
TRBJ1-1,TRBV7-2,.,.,TGTGCCAGCAGCTTAGACCAGGGCACTGAAGCTTTCTTT,CASSLDQGTEAFF
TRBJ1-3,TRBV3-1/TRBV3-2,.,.,TGTGCCAGCAGCCAAGAGCGAGGAAACACCATATATTTT,CASSQERGNTIYF
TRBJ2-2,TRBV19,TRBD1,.,TGTGCCAGTAGGGGACAGGGTATCGGGGAGCTGTTTTTT,CASRGQGIGELFF
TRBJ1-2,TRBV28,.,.,TGTGCCAGCAATCCATCCAACTATGGCTACACCTTC,CASNPSNYGYTF
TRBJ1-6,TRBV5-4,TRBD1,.,TGTGCCAGCAGCTTGCAGGGGGCCAATTCACCCCTCCACTTT,CASSLQGANSPLHF
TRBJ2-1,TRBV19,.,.,TGTGCCAGTAGTATACCCGCCAGCGCGTACAATGAGCAGTTCTTC,CASSIPASAYNEQFF
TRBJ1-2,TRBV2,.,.,TGTGCCAGCATTAGAGGGGAGGAGATGTATGGCTACACCTTC,CASIRGEEMYGYTF
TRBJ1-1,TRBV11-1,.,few,TGTGCCAGCAGCCCCCGTCTCCTGAACACTGAAGCTTTCTTT,CASSPRLLNTEAFF
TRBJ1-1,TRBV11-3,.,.,TGTGCCAGCAGCTTAGATACGTCGACAGGAGAGAGAACTGAAGCTTTCTTT,CASSLDTSTGERTEAFF
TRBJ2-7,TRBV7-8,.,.,TGTGCCAGCAGCTTAGCGGGGGGGCCCACAGCCTACGAGCAGTACTTC,CASSLAGGPTAYEQYF